This T cell receptor beta chain is drawn from a study of cytomegalovirus exposure and HLA in healthy donors. A remark on this clone: The target antigen is unknown.

The V end lost 6 bases, the J end lost 2 bases, and 10 bases lay between the germline ends. This CDR3 comprises 13 residues. Germline V gene data show CDR1 as KGHSH and CDR2 as LQKENI. The PCR was carried out with 60 Vbeta primers and 13 Jbeta primers. Under the authors' procedure: Per a later analysis, the number of unique TCR beta chains was around 79 million, of which roughly 11 million were shared. Here immunoSEQ multiplex PCR was the method, and the copy in TCRdb shows in-frame clones only, minus some. V, J and clone size were drawn from that table, and D and trimming were deduced from the DNA. Among some 150,000 clones listed, roughly 78% were seen once. Whole-study results and caveats: The sole available immune exposure information was CMV serostatus. One variant, a missense change in DCLRE1C, was linked in a later analysis to TCR beta V- and J-gene trimming. Relative to equally common others, HLA-associated TCR beta chains showed greater clonal expansion in a later analysis.

Specimen: PBMCs. This chain uses TRBV18 with TRBJ2-5, with a weak D call TRBD1 (7 bases). This TCR was sampled from a man aged 40-55 years in good health and CMV-seropositive. The CDR3 here is CASSRDRQETQYF. The CDR3 DNA reads as TGTGCCAGCTCGCGGGACAGACAAGAGACCCAGTACTTC. Drawing the rest from reference TRBV18 and TRBJ2-5, the complete variable domain is NAGVMQNPRHLVRRRGQEARLRCSPMKGHSHVYWYRQLPEEGLKFMVYLQKENIIDESGMPKERFSAEFPKEGPSILRIQQVVRGDSAAYFCASSRDRQETQYFGPGTRLLVL.